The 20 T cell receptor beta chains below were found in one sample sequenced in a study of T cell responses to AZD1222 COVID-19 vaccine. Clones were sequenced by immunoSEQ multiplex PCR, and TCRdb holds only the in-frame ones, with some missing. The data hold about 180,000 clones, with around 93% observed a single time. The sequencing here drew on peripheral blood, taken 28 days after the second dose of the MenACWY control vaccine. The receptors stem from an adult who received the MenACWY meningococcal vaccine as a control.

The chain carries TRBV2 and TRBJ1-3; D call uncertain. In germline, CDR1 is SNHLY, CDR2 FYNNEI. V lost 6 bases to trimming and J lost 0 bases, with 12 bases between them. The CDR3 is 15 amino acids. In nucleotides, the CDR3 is TGTGCCAGCAGCGTTGGACTGTTCTCTGGAAACACCATATATTTT. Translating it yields CASSVGLFSGNTIYF.

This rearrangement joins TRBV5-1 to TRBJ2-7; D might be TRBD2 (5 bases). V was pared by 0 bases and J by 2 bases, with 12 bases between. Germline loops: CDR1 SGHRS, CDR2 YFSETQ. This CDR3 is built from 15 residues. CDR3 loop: CASSLAASSAYEQYF. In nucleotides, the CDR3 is TGCGCCAGCAGCTTGGCGGCTAGCTCAGCCTACGAGCAGTACTTC.

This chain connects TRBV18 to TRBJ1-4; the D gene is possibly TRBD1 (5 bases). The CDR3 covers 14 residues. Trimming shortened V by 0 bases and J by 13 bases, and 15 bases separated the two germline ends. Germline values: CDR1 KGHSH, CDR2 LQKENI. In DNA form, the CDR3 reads TGTGCCAGCTCACCACCGATGGCGCGGGGACGACTGTTTTTT. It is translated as CASSPPMARGRLFF.

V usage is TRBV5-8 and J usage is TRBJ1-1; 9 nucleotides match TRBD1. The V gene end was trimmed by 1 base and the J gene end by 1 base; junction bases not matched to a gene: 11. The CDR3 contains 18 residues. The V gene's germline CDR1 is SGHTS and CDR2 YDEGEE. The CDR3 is CASSLWLGQGRGNTEAFF. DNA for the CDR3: TGTGCCAGCAGCTTGTGGTTGGGACAGGGACGAGGGAACACTGAAGCTTTCTTT.

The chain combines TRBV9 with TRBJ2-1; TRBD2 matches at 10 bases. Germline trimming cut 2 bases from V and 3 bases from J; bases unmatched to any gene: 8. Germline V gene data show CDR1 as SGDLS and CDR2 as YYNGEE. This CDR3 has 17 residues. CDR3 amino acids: CASSVGLAGDDYNEQFF. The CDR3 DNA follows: TGTGCCAGCAGCGTCGGCCTAGCGGGGGACGACTACAATGAGCAGTTCTTC.

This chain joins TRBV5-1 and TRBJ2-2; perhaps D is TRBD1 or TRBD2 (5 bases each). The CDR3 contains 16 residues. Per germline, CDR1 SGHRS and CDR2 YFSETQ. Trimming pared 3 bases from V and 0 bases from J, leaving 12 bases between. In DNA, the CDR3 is TGCGCCAGCAGCTGGGGGTCTGCCCCGAACACCGGGGAGCTGTTTTTT. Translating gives CASSWGSAPNTGELFF.

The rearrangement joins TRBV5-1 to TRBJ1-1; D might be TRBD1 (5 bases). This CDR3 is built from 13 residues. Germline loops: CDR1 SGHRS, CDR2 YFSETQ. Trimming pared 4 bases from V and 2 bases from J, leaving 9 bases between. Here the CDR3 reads CASSVRENTEAFF. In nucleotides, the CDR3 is TGCGCCAGCAGCGTCAGGGAAAACACTGAAGCTTTCTTT. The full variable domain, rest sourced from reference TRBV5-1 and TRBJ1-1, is KAGVTQTPRYLIKTRGQQVTLSCSPISGHRSVSWYQQTPGQGLQFLFEYFSETQRNKGNFPGRFSGRQFSNSRSEMNVSTLELGDSALYLCASSVRENTEAFFGQGTRLTVV.

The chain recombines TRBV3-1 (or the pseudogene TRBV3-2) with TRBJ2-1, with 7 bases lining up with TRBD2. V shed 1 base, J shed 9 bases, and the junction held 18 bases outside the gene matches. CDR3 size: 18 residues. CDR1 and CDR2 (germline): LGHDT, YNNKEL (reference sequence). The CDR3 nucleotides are TGTGCCAGCAGCCAAGCCCTGGGAGGGTTTCGACCGGTCGGTGAGCAGTTCTTC. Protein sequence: CASSQALGGFRPVGEQFF.

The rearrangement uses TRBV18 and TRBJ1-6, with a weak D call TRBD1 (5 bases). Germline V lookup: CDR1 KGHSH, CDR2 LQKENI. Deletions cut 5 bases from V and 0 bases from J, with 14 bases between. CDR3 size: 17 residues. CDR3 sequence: CASSFGTPGSYNSPLHF. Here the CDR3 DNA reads TGTGCCAGCTCATTCGGGACGCCCGGCTCCTATAATTCACCCCTCCACTTT.

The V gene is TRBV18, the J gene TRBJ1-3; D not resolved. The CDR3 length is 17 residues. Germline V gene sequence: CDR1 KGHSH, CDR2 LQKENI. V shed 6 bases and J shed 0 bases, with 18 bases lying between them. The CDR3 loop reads CASSPDRQPLSGNTIYF. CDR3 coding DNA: TGTGCCAGCTCGCCGGACCGGCAGCCCCTCTCTGGAAACACCATATATTTT.

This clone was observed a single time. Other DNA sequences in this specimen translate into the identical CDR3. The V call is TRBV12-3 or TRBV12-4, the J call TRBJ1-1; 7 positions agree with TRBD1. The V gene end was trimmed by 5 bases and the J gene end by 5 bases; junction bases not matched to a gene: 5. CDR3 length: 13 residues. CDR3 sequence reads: CASSTTGRTEAFF. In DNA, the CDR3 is TGTGCCAGCAGTACGACAGGGAGGACTGAAGCTTTCTTT.

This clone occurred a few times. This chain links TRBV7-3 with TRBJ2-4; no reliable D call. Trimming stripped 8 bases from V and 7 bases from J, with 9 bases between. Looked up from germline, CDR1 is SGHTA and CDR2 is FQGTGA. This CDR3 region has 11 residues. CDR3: CASGVGNIQYF. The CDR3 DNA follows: TGTGCCAGCGGGGTAGGGAACATTCAGTACTTC.

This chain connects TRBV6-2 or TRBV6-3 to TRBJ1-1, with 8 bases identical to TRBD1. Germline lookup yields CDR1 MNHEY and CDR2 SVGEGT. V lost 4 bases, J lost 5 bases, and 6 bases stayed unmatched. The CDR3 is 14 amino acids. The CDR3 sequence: CASSSRQGKTEAFF. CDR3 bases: TGTGCCAGCAGTTCGAGACAGGGGAAGACTGAAGCTTTCTTT.

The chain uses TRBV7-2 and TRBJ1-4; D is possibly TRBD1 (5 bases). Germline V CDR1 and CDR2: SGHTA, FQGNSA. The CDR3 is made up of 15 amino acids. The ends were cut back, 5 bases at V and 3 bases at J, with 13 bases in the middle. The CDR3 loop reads CASSAAGLANEKLFF. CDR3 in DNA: TGTGCCAGCAGCGCCGCAGGGCTAGCTAATGAAAAACTGTTTTTT.

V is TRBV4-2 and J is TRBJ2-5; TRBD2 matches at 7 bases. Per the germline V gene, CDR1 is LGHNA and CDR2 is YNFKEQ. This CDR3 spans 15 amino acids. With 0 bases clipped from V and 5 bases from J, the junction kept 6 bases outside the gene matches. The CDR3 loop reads CASSQDFGLGETQYF. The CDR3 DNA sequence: TGTGCCAGCAGCCAAGATTTTGGACTAGGGGAGACCCAGTACTTC.

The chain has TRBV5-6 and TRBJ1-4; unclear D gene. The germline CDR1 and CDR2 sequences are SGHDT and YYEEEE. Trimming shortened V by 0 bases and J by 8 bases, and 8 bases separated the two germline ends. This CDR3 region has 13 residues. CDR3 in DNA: TGTGCCAGCAGCTTGGAGGTTTCCGAAAAACTGTTTTTT. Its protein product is CASSLEVSEKLFF. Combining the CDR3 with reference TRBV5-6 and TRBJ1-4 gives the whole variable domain DAGVTQSPTHLIKTRGQQVTLRCSPKSGHDTVSWYQQALGQGPQFIFQYYEEEERQRGNFPDRFSGHQFPNYSSELNVNALLLGDSALYLCASSLEVSEKLFFGSGTQLSVL.

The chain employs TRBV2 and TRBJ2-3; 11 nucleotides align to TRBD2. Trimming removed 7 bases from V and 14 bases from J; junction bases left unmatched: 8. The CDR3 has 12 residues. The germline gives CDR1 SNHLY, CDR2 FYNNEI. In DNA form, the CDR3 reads TGTGCCAGCACCCTAGCGGGGGGCCCCCCGTATTTT. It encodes CASTLAGGPPYF.

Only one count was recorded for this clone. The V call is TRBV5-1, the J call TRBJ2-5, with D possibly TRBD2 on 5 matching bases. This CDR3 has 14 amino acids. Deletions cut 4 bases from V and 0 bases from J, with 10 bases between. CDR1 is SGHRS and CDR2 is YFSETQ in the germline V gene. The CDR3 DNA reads TGCGCCAGCAGCAGTACTAGTAACCAAGAGACCCAGTACTTC. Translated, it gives CASSSTSNQETQYF. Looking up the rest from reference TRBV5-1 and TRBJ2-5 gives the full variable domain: KAGVTQTPRYLIKTRGQQVTLSCSPISGHRSVSWYQQTPGQGLQFLFEYFSETQRNKGNFPGRFSGRQFSNSRSEMNVSTLELGDSALYLCASSSTSNQETQYFGPGTRLLVL.

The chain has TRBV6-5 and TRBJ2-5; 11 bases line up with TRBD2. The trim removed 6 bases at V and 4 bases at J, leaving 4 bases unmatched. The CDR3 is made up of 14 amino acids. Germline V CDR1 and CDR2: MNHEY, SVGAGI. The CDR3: CASRVTSGAETQYF. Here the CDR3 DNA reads TGTGCCAGCAGAGTGACTAGCGGGGCAGAGACCCAGTACTTC.

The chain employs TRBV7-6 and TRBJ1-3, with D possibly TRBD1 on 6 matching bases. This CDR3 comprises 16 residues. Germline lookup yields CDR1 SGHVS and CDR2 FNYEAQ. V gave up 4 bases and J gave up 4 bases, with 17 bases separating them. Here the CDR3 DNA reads TGTGCCAGCAGCTCGAATACAGGGATTCTGGGAAACACCATATATTTT. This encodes CASSSNTGILGNTIYF.